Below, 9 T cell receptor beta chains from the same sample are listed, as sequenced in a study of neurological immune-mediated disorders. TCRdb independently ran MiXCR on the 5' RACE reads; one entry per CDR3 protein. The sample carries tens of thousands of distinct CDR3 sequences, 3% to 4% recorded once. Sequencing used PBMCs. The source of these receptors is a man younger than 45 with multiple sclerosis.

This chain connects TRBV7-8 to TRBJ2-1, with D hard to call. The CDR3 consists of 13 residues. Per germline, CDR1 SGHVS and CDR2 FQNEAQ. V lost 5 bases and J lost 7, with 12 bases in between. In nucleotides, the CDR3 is TGTGCCAGCAGCCCGAGCTGGGGAAATGAGCAGTTCTTC. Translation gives CASSPSWGNEQFF. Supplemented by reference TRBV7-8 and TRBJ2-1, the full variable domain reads GAGVSQSPRYKVAKRGQDVALRCDPISGHVSLFWYQQALGQGPEFLTYFQNEAQLDKSGLPSDRFFAERPEGSVSTLKIQRTQQEDSAVYLCASSPSWGNEQFFGPGTRLTVL.

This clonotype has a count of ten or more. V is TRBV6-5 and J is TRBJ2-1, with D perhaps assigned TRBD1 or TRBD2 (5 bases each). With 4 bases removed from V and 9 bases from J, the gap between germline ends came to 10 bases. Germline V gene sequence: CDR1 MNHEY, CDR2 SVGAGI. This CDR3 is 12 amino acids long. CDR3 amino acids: CASSLRGGEQFF. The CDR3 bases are TGTGCCAGCAGTTTGAGGGGTGGTGAGCAGTTCTTC.

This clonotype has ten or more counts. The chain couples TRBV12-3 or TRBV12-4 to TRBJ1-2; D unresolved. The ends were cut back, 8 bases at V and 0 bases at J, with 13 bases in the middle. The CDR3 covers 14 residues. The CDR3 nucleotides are TGTGCCAGCTCGGACGGAACCTCTAACTATGGCTACACCTTC. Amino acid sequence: CASSDGTSNYGYTF.

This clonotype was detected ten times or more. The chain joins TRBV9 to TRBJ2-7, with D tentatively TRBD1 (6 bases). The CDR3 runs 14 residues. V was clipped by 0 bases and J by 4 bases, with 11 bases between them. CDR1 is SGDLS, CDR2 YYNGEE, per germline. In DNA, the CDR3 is TGTGCCAGCAGCGTAGGGGACACCGGATACGAGCAGTACTTC. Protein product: CASSVGDTGYEQYF.

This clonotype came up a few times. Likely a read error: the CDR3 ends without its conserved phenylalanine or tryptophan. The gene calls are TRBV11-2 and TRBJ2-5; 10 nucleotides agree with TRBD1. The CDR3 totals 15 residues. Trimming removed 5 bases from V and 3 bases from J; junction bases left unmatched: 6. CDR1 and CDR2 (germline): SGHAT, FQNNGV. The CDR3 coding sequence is TGTGCCAGCAGCCCCTGGGACAGGGGAAAAGAGACCCAGTACATC. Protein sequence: CASSPWDRGKETQYI.

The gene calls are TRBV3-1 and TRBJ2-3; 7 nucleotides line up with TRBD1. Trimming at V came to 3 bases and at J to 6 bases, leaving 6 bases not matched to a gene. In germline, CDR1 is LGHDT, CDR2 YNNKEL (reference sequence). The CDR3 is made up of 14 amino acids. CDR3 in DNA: TGTGCCAGCAGCCACCGACAGGGTCGGGATACGCAGTATTTT. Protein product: CASSHRQGRDTQYF.

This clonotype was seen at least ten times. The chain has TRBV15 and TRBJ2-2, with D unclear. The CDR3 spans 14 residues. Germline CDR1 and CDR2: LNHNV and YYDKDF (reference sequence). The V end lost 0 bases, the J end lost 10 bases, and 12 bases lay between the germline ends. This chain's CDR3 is CATSRDRESQELFF. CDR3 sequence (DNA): TGTGCCACCAGCAGAGATCGCGAAAGTCAGGAGCTGTTTTTT.

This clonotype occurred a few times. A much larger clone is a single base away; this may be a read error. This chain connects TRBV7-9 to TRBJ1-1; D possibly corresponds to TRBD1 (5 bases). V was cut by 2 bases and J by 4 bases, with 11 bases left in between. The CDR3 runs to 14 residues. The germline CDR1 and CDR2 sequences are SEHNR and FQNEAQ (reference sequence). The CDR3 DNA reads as TGTGCCAGCAGCTTAATTAAGGGACCCACTGAAGCTTTCTTT. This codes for CASSLIKGPTEAFF.

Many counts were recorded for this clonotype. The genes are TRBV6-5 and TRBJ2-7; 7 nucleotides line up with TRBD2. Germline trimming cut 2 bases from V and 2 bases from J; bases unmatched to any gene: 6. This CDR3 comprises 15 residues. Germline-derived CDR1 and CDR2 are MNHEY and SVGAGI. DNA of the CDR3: TGTGCCAGCAGTTACGGGGCTAGCGGAGCCTACGAGCAGTACTTC. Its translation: CASSYGASGAYEQYF.